The 26 T cell receptor beta chains below come from one sample, sequenced in a study of post-analysis software for immune sequencing data. General observations from the study: TRBV5-6, TRBV5-1 and TRBV20-1 were among about 5 TRBV segments more frequent in patients than controls.

Their cognate antigens are unknown. The library was made from cDNA and included unique molecular identifiers. TCRdb passed the PCR reads through MiXCR, listing each CDR3 protein once. This table has 600,000 to 750,000 distinct CDR3 sequences, 55% to 70% appearing once. The sample comprised blood. Receptors originate from a girl aged 2-10 years with multiple sclerosis.

The chain joins TRBV7-2 to TRBJ2-1; 11 bases are a match to TRBD2. After removal of 5 bases from V and 9 bases from J, the junction contained 9 bases not matched to a gene. This CDR3 has 15 amino acids. CDR1 is SGHTA, CDR2 FQGNSA, per germline. The CDR3 loop reads CASSVSGGATGEQFF. The CDR3 nucleotides read TGTGCCAGCAGCGTTAGCGGGGGGGCCACGGGTGAGCAGTTCTTC.

The gene calls are TRBV6-2 or TRBV6-3 and TRBJ2-7; perhaps TRBD2 as D (5 bases). TRBJ2-5 matches the DNA end more closely, so the J call is doubtful. CDR1 MNHEY and CDR2 SVGEGT come from the germline V gene. The CDR3 runs 15 residues. The CDR3 sequence is CASTGTFERMETQYF. CDR3 nucleotides: TGTGCCAGCACTGGTACATTCGAGCGGATGGAGACCCAGTACTTC.

The chain carries TRBV20-1 and TRBJ1-1; TRBD1 is a possible D gene (6 bases). Germline V gives CDR1 DFQATT, CDR2 SNEGSKA (reference sequence). Trimming removed 7 bases at V and 0 bases at J, with 12 bases between. CDR3 length: 13 residues. For the CDR3, the DNA is TGCAGTGGGAACAGGGCAGTGAACACTGAAGCTTTCTTT. Its translation: CSGNRAVNTEAFF.

The genes are TRBV19 and TRBJ2-1; D not certain. Germline V lookup: CDR1 LNHDA, CDR2 SQIVND (reference sequence). Trimming shortened V by 3 bases and J by 8 bases, and 5 bases separated the two germline ends. The CDR3 sequence is 11 residues long. DNA of the CDR3: TGTGCCAGTAGTATGGTCGATGAGCAGTTCTTC. This translates into CASSMVDEQFF.

Note on this clonotype: The germline gene is not matched at one end of the junction; a read error may be the cause. The chain couples TRBV24-1 to TRBJ2-3, with D possibly being TRBD1 (6 bases). CDR1 KGHDR and CDR2 SFDVKD come from the germline V gene. CDR3 length: 13 residues. This chain's CDR3 is CVVQGGSTDTQYF. The DNA for the CDR3 is TGTGTCGTACAGGGTGGAAGCACAGACACGCAGTATTTT.

The V gene is TRBV5-1, the J gene TRBJ1-2; D is perhaps TRBD1 (5 bases). Trimming removed 4 bases at V and 2 bases at J, with 12 bases between. Looked up from germline, CDR1 is SGHRS and CDR2 is YFSETQ. This CDR3 spans 14 amino acids. In nucleotides, the CDR3 is TGCGCCAGCAGCATAGGACAACCGAACTATGGCTACACCTTC. Residues: CASSIGQPNYGYTF.

This rearrangement joins TRBV29-1 to TRBJ2-5; no clear D gene. CDR1 and CDR2 (germline): SQVTM, ANQGSEA. The germline V and J ends were trimmed by 3 bases and 5 bases, with 7 bases remaining between them. CDR3 length: 11 amino acids. CDR3 sequence reads: CSVDVSETQYF. The CDR3 DNA reads as TGCAGCGTTGATGTCTCCGAGACCCAGTACTTC.

DNA for the CDR3: TGCAGCGTTGAAGCCGGGACAGGGTACAATGAGCAGTTCTTC. This gives the protein CSVEAGTGYNEQFF. The rearrangement links TRBV29-1 to TRBJ2-1, with TRBD1 identical over 9 bases. The CDR3 is 14 amino acids. With 1 base clipped from V and 4 bases from J, the junction kept 2 bases outside the gene matches. Germline V gene sequence: CDR1 SQVTM, CDR2 ANQGSEA.

The chain links TRBV28 to TRBJ1-2, with TRBD1 matching 12 bases. The CDR3 loop spans 16 amino acids. V shed 5 bases, J shed 3 bases, and the junction held 7 bases outside the gene matches. CDR1 and CDR2 (germline): MDHEN, SYDVKM. The chain's CDR3 is CASSTAWDRGHYGYTF. In nucleotides, the CDR3 is TGTGCCAGCAGTACGGCTTGGGACAGGGGGCACTATGGCTACACCTTC.

The chain employs TRBV7-8 and TRBJ2-6; either TRBD1 or TRBD2 may fit D (7 bases each). Germline V CDR1 and CDR2: SGHVS, FQNEAQ. The V end was cut by 5 bases, the J end by 0 bases, with 26 bases between. The CDR3 is made up of 21 amino acids. CDR3 DNA: TGTGCCAGCAGCCCCCATAGTACCCAGCGGGACAGCGACTCTGGGGCCAACGTCCTGACTTTC. It is translated as CASSPHSTQRDSDSGANVLTF.

This clonotype was observed a handful of times. The J gene is TRBJ2-3, the V gene TRBV7-6; 10 bases fit TRBD2. Germline lookup yields CDR1 SGHVS and CDR2 FNYEAQ. The CDR3 covers 18 residues. The ends lost 4 bases at V and 0 bases at J; junction bases unmatched: 10. CDR3 sequence reads: CASSSLFVTSGSTDTQYF. CDR3 nucleotides: TGTGCCAGCAGCTCCCTGTTCGTGACTAGCGGGAGCACAGATACGCAGTATTTT.

The V call is TRBV14, the J call TRBJ2-2; 7 positions agree with TRBD1. The length of the CDR3 is 16 residues. After removal of 4 bases from V and 7 bases from J, the junction contained 12 bases not matched to a gene. CDR1 and CDR2 from the germline V gene are SGHDN and FVKESK. The CDR3 spells CASSPLRGPLYGELFF. Written as DNA, the CDR3 is TGTGCCAGCAGCCCCCTGAGGGGGCCCCTCTACGGGGAGCTGTTTTTT.

The chain uses TRBV4-2 and TRBJ1-2, with TRBD1 matching 10 bases. V shed 2 bases and J 5 bases; nucleotides not matched to a gene: 5. The CDR3 runs 15 residues. The germline V gene has CDR1 LGHNA and CDR2 YNFKEQ. The CDR3 region has the DNA TGTGCCAGCAGCCAACCCGGGACAGGGGCATATGGCTACACCTTC. As protein: CASSQPGTGAYGYTF.

V is TRBV28 and J is TRBJ2-5, with 10 bases aligning to TRBD2. The CDR3 extends over 18 amino acids. V gave up 4 bases and J gave up 1 base; unmatched junction bases: 12. Germline CDR1 MDHEN, CDR2 SYDVKM. CDR3 nucleotides: TGTGCCAGCAGTTCCCCGACTAGCGGGCGGACGACCCAAGAGACCCAGTACTTC. Amino acids: CASSSPTSGRTTQETQYF.

This sequence joins TRBV11-3 and TRBJ2-1, with D tentatively TRBD1 (6 bases). Deletions cut 8 bases from V and 8 bases from J, with 16 bases between. Looked up from germline, CDR1 is SGHNT and CDR2 is YENEEA. The CDR3 is 13 amino acids. This chain's CDR3 is CASSTGHSDEQFF. The DNA of the CDR3 is TGTGCCAGCTCAACAGGGCACAGCGATGAGCAGTTCTTC.

V gene TRBV6-6 combines with J gene TRBJ1-1; maybe TRBD1 (5 bases). The CDR3 loop spans 13 amino acids. The V and J ends lost 9 bases and 4 bases respectively, with 15 bases between them. The germline V gene encodes CDR1 MNHNY and CDR2 SVGAGI (reference sequence). CDR3 loop: CASSTHGGTEAFF. CDR3 DNA: TGTGCCAGTAGTACCCATGGGGGCACTGAAGCTTTCTTT.

The V call is TRBV20-1, the J call TRBJ2-3, with 8 bases aligning to TRBD2. The germline V gene encodes CDR1 DFQATT and CDR2 SNEGSKA (reference sequence). J lost 1 base, V lost 7 bases, and 10 bases had no gene match. This CDR3 has 15 residues. The CDR3 region has the DNA TGCAGTGTGAGGGGAGGAGCGGGGGGCACAGATACGCAGTATTTT. Encoded protein: CSVRGGAGGTDTQYF.

The chain employs TRBV15 and TRBJ2-5; 16 bases are a match to TRBD2. Germline V gene lookup returns CDR1 LNHNV and CDR2 YYDKDF (reference sequence). Unmatched junction bases numbered 4, after V lost 7 bases and J lost 2 bases. The CDR3 has 16 residues. This chain's CDR3 is CATTPGLAGGQETQYF. CDR3 sequence (DNA): TGTGCCACCACTCCGGGACTAGCGGGAGGGCAAGAGACCCAGTACTTC.

This chain joins TRBV20-1 and TRBJ2-1; 8 bases line up with TRBD2. The CDR3 totals 16 residues. Germline loops: CDR1 DFQATT, CDR2 SNEGSKA (reference sequence). V lost 1 base to trimming and J lost 6 bases; unmatched junction nucleotides: 11. CDR3 DNA: TGCAGTGCTAGAGTCTCCCTAGCGGGTTATGTCAATGAGCAGTTCTTC. Protein product: CSARVSLAGYVNEQFF.

This clonotype has just a few counts. The V and J genes are TRBV29-1 and TRBJ2-1; D is ambiguous. CDR3 length equals 15 residues. Trimming left V 1 base short and J 0 bases short, with 10 bases between. Germline values: CDR1 SQVTM, CDR2 ANQGSEA. The CDR3 protein is CSVEGSPISYNEQFF. DNA of the CDR3: TGCAGCGTTGAAGGCAGTCCAATCTCCTACAATGAGCAGTTCTTC.

This sequence joins TRBV2 and TRBJ2-3; the match to TRBD2 covers 10 bases. The trim removed 3 bases at V and 10 bases at J, leaving 7 bases unmatched. CDR1 and CDR2 from the germline V gene are SNHLY and FYNNEI. The CDR3 extends over 14 amino acids. The CDR3 protein is CASSEGLAGGPQYF. CDR3 nucleotides: TGTGCCAGCAGTGAGGGTTTAGCGGGGGGCCCGCAGTATTTT. Filled out from reference TRBV2 and TRBJ2-3, the complete variable domain reads EPEVTQTPSHQVTQMGQEVILRCVPISNHLYFYWYRQILGQKVEFLVSFYNNEISEKSEIFDDQFSVERPDGSNFTLKIRSTKLEDSAMYFCASSEGLAGGPQYFGPGTRLTVL.

This chain uses TRBV20-1 with TRBJ2-5; the D gene is possibly TRBD1 (6 bases). The end of the DNA is better explained by TRBJ2-7, so the J call may be wrong. The CDR3 totals 13 residues. The germline V gene encodes CDR1 DFQATT and CDR2 SNEGSKA (reference sequence). CDR3 in DNA: TGCAGTGCTGGGACATTTAATTCCTACGAGCAGTACTTC. It is translated as CSAGTFNSYEQYF.

The chain is built from TRBV29-1 and TRBJ2-1; D uncertain. Trimming left V 6 bases short and J 7 bases short, with 13 bases between. The CDR3 is 12 amino acids. CDR1 is SQVTM and CDR2 is ANQGSEA in the germline V gene. The DNA for the CDR3 is TGCAGCGTCATCTCAGGTAGGAATGAGCAGTTCTTC. Protein: CSVISGRNEQFF.

This chain uses TRBV12-3 or TRBV12-4 with TRBJ1-1; D not certain. The CDR3 runs 15 residues. V lost 6 bases to trimming and J lost 1 base, with 15 bases between them. CDR3 DNA: TGTGCCAGCAGGTCTGCCGGAGGTGCGAACACTGAAGCTTTCTTT. Translating gives CASRSAGGANTEAFF.

The CDR3 spells CSARETRRETQYF. The CDR3 coding sequence is TGCAGTGCTAGAGAAACACGTCGGGAGACCCAGTACTTC. The chain carries TRBV20-1 and TRBJ2-5; no definite D call. Germline CDR1 DFQATT, CDR2 SNEGSKA (reference sequence). The CDR3 has 13 amino acids. The V gene lost 0 bases and the J gene lost 5 bases, with 10 bases spanning the gap.

This clonotype was seen a single time. At one end, the junction sequence differs from germline, possibly due to a read error. This chain links TRBV11-2 with TRBJ1-5, with no clear D. The CDR3 covers 15 residues. The germline gives CDR1 SGHAT, CDR2 FQNNGV. The CDR3: CASSLGGSYNSPHHF. In nucleotides, the CDR3 is TGTGCCAGCAGCTTAGGAGGGTCTTACAATTCACCCCACCACTTT.